This T cell receptor beta chain was found in a study of T cell responses to AZD1222 COVID-19 vaccine. Study at large: Researchers grouped second doses given at about 4 or about 12 weeks into one pool. The study's findings and limits: Only after the peak T cell response were repertoires sampled. The sample set comprised mostly white British donors with more females, and clonal diversity was possibly underestimated. Recipients of two AZD1222 doses showed rising Spike-specific TCR breadth and depth.

A remark on this clone: Its antigen is undetermined.

The germline V gene has CDR1 SGHTA and CDR2 FQGNSA. This CDR3 is built from 16 residues. V was pared by 3 bases and J by 2 bases, with 16 bases between. Generated by immunoSEQ multiplex PCR, the TCRdb table keeps only in-frame clones and is missing some. This table holds around 140,000 clones, under 90% found once. Material: peripheral blood, obtained on day 0 of AZD1222 vaccination. This sequence was found in an adult in good health. The rearrangement joins TRBV7-2 to TRBJ1-1; the D is unclear. CDR3 sequence reads: CASSLIKYSPNTEAFF. The CDR3 DNA sequence: TGTGCCAGCAGCTTGATTAAGTACAGCCCAAACACTGAAGCTTTCTTT.